These T cell receptor beta chains were read from a single sample in a study of blood T cells in healthy people across ages. TCRdb reprocessed the 5' RACE reads with MiXCR, giving one entry per CDR3 protein. Among hundreds of thousands of distinct CDR3 sequences, roughly 21% were seen once, and the ten largest hold approximately 3.7%. Sequencing was carried out using blood. The receptors shown here come from a man between 65 and 85 years old in good health. Each CDR3 is given with its conserved first and last residue. The D gene is left open where the match is weak. Only part of the rows carry a size: once, few, many, or a class if the clone is expanded.

j_call v_call d_call clone_size cdr3_nt cdr3_aa
TRBJ1-5 TRBV6-1 TRBD1 - TGTGCCAGCAGTAGAGAAGGACAGGGGGCGAGCAATCAGCCCCAGCATTTT CASSREGQGASNQPQHF
TRBJ2-6 TRBV7-8 - few TGTGCCAGCAGCTTATGGGCCACCTTGGAAGGGGCCAACGTCCTGACTTTC CASSLWATLEGANVLTF
TRBJ2-7 TRBV5-1 TRBD2 few TGCGCCAGCAGCTTGGAAGGACTAGCGGGATATCACGAGCAGTACTTC CASSLEGLAGYHEQYF
TRBJ2-7 TRBV11-2 TRBD2 - TGTGCCAGCAGCTTAAGGTCGTCCGGGAGGGCCTCCTACGAGCAGTACTTC CASSLRSSGRASYEQYF
TRBJ2-7 TRBV6-1 TRBD2 - TGTGCCAGCACTCCCGGGTCCCCCGGCGCGGGAGTCTCCTACGAGCAGTACTTC CASTPGSPGAGVSYEQYF
TRBJ2-1 TRBV5-1 - many TGCGCCAGCAGCTTGGTGTCGAATACGTACAATGAGCAGTTCTTC CASSLVSNTYNEQFF
TRBJ2-7 TRBV10-3 TRBD2 - TGTGCCATCAACCCCGGGACTAGCGTATACGAGCAGTACTTC CAINPGTSVYEQYF
TRBJ1-2 TRBV9 - - TGTGCCAGCAGCCCCCTTGTGGGATATGGCTACACCTTC CASSPLVGYGYTF
TRBJ2-7 TRBV5-1 - - TGCGCCAGCAGCGCCTCAAGCGAGCAGTACTTC CASSASSEQYF
TRBJ1-1 TRBV7-9 TRBD1 - TGTGCCAGCGGGGGACAGAGGGACACTGAAGCTTTCTTT CASGGQRDTEAFF
TRBJ2-1 TRBV20-1 TRBD2 few TGCAGTGCTAGCCGGGGGGAGGCTGAGCAGTTCTTC CSASRGEAEQFF
TRBJ1-2 TRBV4-3 TRBD1 many TGCGCCAGCAGCCACCTCGGGACAGCTAACTATGGCTACACCTTC CASSHLGTANYGYTF
TRBJ2-1 TRBV5-1 - - TGCGCCAGCAGCTTGGAGGAAAACAATGAGCAGTTCTTC CASSLEENNEQFF
TRBJ2-2 TRBV5-1 - few TGCGCCAGCAGCTTCTCCTCACGTAACACCGGGGAGCTGTTTTTT CASSFSSRNTGELFF
TRBJ2-5 TRBV7-2 - - TGTGCCAGCAGCAACCTTAAAGGGACCCAGTACTTC CASSNLKGTQYF
TRBJ1-6 TRBV5-4 - few TGTGCCAGCACCCGAGACGGGGAATATAATTCACCCCTCCACTTT CASTRDGEYNSPLHF
TRBJ2-7 TRBV28 TRBD1 - TGTGCCAGCAGTCCCGGACAGGGGACGGGCGAGCAGTACTTC CASSPGQGTGEQYF
TRBJ2-5 TRBV29-1 TRBD1 few TGCAGCGGGGGACAGGGGGTTACCCAAGAGACCCAGTACTTC CSGGQGVTQETQYF
TRBJ1-1 TRBV29-1 - many TGCAGCGTTGGGAGGGGATTGAACACTGAAGCTTTCTTT CSVGRGLNTEAFF
TRBJ1-3 TRBV27 - - TGTGCCAGCAGTCCAGGGGTCTACTCTGGAAACACCATATATTTT CASSPGVYSGNTIYF
TRBJ2-3 TRBV4-1 - few TGCGCCAGCAGCCAACCTCGCGGGGGAAGCGAGAAAGGGGGGACAGATACGCAGTATTTT CASSQPRGGSEKGGTDTQYF
TRBJ1-4 TRBV28 - few TGTGCCAGCGGGGGGGTGAAACCCGATGAAAAACTGTTTTTT CASGGVKPDEKLFF
TRBJ2-3 TRBV4-1 TRBD2 - TGCGCCAGCAGCCAACCGGGAGGGCTCACAGATACGCAGTATTTT CASSQPGGLTDTQYF
TRBJ2-7 TRBV7-3 TRBD2 - TGTGCCAGCAGCTTCTCGACTAGCGGGACAGATCTGTACTTC CASSFSTSGTDLYF
TRBJ2-4 TRBV27 TRBD2 - TGTGCCAGCAGCAGCGGGAGAGGGAGAGAAAACATTCAGTACTTC CASSSGRGRENIQYF
TRBJ1-4 TRBV6-1 - few TGTGCCAGCACTAAGAGTCCATTTGCAACTAATGAAAAACTGCTTTTT CASTKSPFATNEKLLF
TRBJ1-4 TRBV12-3/TRBV12-4 - few TGTGCCAGCAGGGTCGGGACCGAAAAACTGTTTTTT CASRVGTEKLFF
TRBJ2-3 TRBV29-1 - - TGCAGCGTTGGGCCCACAGATACGCAGTATTTT CSVGPTDTQYF
TRBJ2-1 TRBV25-1 TRBD2 few TGTGCCAGCAGAAACCCGGGACTAGCTTCCAATGAGCAGTTCTTC CASRNPGLASNEQFF
TRBJ1-5 TRBV7-2 - few TGTGCCAGCAGCTCATGGGTCAATAGCAATCAGCCCCAGCATTTT CASSSWVNSNQPQHF
TRBJ2-3 TRBV4-3 - few TGCGCCAGCAGCCAAGCCCAAGGCAATACGCAGTATTTT CASSQAQGNTQYF
TRBJ1-3 TRBV6-6 - many TGTGCCAGCAGTTACGGGGTCTCTGGAAACACCATATATTTT CASSYGVSGNTIYF
TRBJ2-7 TRBV4-3 TRBD1 - TGCGCCAGCAGCCCAGGGACAGGGTTAAGTTTCGAGCAGTACTTC CASSPGTGLSFEQYF
TRBJ1-2 TRBV6-6 TRBD1 - TGTGCCAGCACTGAACAGGGGACGGCTAACTATGGCTACACCTTC CASTEQGTANYGYTF
TRBJ1-2 TRBV20-1 - - TGCAGTGCTAGTGAGTCAGGGAGCTATGGCTACACCTTC CSASESGSYGYTF
TRBJ2-5 TRBV10-3 TRBD1 few TGTGCCATCAGTGTGGGACAGGGAACGGGTCGGGCTATTGGAGAGACCCAGTACTTC CAISVGQGTGRAIGETQYF
TRBJ2-5 TRBV9 TRBD2 - TGTGCCAGCAGCGAGCCGGGGGGTGGCGAGACCCAGTACTTC CASSEPGGGETQYF
TRBJ2-1 TRBV7-3 - - TGTGCCAGCAGCCCTCATGGCTCCTACAATGAGCAGTTCTTC CASSPHGSYNEQFF
TRBJ2-7 TRBV7-2 TRBD2 few TGTGCCAGCAGCATCATAGCGGGAGGATCCTACGAGCAGTACTTC CASSIIAGGSYEQYF
TRBJ2-5 TRBV27 - - TGTGCCAGCAGTCCCTCCCGACCGGGGGCAGAGACCCAGTACTTC CASSPSRPGAETQYF
TRBJ2-7 TRBV6-2/TRBV6-3 - - TGTGCCAGCAGTTACCTGGGGGCAGTCGACGAGCAGTACTTC CASSYLGAVDEQYF
TRBJ2-7 TRBV6-1 - - TGTGCCAGCAGTCCCGACCCCCCCGGGACTGGAAGCTCCTACGAGCAGTACTTC CASSPDPPGTGSSYEQYF
TRBJ2-7 TRBV27 TRBD2 - TGTGCCAGCAGTTCGACTAGCGGGAGTCAGTACGAGCAGTACTTC CASSSTSGSQYEQYF
TRBJ2-5 TRBV4-3 TRBD2 few TGCGCCAGCAGCCAAGTTGGTGCGGGAGCAGTTGAGACCCAGTACTTC CASSQVGAGAVETQYF
TRBJ2-3 TRBV12-3/TRBV12-4 - - TGTGCCAGCAGTCGCGCGACACTTAGCACAGATACGCAGTATTTT CASSRATLSTDTQYF